The following is a TCR beta chain sequence with its context. Antigen: not known. The CDR3 consists of 15 residues. Germline CDR1 and CDR2: SGHRS and YFSETQ. The junction had 6 bases not matched to a gene; V was cut back by 2 bases and J by 8 bases. This sample stems from a study of a mutant IDH1 vaccine in newly diagnosed glioma. On the study more broadly: Vaccination followed radiotherapy alone by 4-6 weeks, or accompanied temozolomide cycles. Patients were pretreated with radiotherapy, temozolomide, or both, mostly both.

This sample's time point: week 47, end of study. Each dose delivered 300 ug of mutant IDH1 20-mer peptide subcutaneously with imiquimod. Eight vaccinations were given in weeks 1, 3, 5, 7, 11, 15, 19 and 23. Each tumor in the donors was a new WHO grade 3 or 4 astrocytoma, IDH1-mutant and ATRX-lost. The repertoire was sequenced with immunoSEQ multiplex PCR; TCRdb's copy has only in-frame clones and lacks some. In the table there are around 50,000 clones, around 84% of which are singletons. The clonotype comes from a woman in her twenties or thirties with glioma. Some clones in this sample may be carry-over from other donors' samples. The J gene is TRBJ2-1, the V gene TRBV5-1; TRBD2 matches at 11 bases. Here the sequenced sample was PBMCs, taken from a glioma patient whose treatment included an IDH1 peptide vaccine. CDR3 loop: CASSLTSGSFDEQFF. For the CDR3, the DNA is TGCGCCAGCAGCTTAACTAGCGGGAGTTTCGATGAGCAGTTCTTC.